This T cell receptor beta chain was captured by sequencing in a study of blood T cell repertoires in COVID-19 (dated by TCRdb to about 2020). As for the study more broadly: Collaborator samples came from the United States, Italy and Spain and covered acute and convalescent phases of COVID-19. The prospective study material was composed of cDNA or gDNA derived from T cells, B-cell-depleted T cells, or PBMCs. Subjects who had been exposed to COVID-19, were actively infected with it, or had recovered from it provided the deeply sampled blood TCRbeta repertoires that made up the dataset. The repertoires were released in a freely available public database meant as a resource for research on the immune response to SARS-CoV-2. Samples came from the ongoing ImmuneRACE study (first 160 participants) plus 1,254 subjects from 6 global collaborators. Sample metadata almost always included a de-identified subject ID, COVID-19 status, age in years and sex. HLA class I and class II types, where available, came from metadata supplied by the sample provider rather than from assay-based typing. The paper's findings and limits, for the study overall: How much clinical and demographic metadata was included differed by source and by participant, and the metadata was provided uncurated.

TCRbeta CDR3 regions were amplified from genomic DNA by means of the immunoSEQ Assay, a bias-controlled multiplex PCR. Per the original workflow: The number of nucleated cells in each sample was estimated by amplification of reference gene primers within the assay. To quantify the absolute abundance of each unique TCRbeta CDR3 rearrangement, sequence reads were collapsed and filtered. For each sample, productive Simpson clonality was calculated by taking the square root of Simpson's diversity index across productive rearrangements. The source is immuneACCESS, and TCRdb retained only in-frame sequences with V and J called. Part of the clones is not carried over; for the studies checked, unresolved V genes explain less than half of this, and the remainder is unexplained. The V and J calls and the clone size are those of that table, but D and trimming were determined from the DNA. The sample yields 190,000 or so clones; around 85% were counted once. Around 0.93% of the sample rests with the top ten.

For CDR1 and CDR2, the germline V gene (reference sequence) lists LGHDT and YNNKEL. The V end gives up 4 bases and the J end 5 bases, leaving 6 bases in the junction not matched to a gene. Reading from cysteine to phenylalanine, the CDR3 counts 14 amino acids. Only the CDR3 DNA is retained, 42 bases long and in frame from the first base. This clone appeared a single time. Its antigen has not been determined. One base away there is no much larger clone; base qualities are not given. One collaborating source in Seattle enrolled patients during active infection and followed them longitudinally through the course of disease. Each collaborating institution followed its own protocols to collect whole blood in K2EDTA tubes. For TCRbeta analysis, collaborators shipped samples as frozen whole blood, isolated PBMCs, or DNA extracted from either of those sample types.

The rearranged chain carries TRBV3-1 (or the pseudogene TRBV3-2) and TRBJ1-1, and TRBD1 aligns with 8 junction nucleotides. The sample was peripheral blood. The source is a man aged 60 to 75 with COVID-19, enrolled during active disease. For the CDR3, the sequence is CASSRGQGGTEAFF. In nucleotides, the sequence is TGTGCCAGCAGCCGAGGACAGGGTGGGACTGAAGCTTTCTTT.